The sequence of this T cell receptor beta chain was determined in a study of T cell responses to AZD1222 COVID-19 vaccine. With respect to this clone: Its specificity is not known.

CDR1 SGHAT and CDR2 FQNNGV come from the germline V gene. This CDR3 is built from 18 residues. Losses at the gene ends were 0 bases for V and 9 bases for J; bases not matched to a gene: 18. General study points: Mapped onto spike, vaccine-associated CD4 TCRs spanned it and were dominant at 160-218 and 743-854. It was only after the peak T cell response that any repertoires were sampled. The breadth and depth of Spike-specific TCRs increased once two AZD1222 doses had been given. Donors were chiefly white British, with a greater number of females, and clonal diversity was perhaps underestimated.

Some clones are missing from TCRdb's copy, which holds only in-frame ones; the method was immunoSEQ multiplex PCR. The sample holds about 86,000 clones, under 95% seen once. This chain links TRBV11-2 with TRBJ1-2; 8 positions match TRBD1. This TCR came from an adult in good health. This specimen consisted of peripheral blood, obtained on day 0 of AZD1222 vaccination. The CDR3 nucleotides are TGTGCCAGCAGCTTAGAGGACGGGCAGGGGGCGGCCAGTAACAGCTACACCTTC. Protein sequence: CASSLEDGQGAASNSYTF.